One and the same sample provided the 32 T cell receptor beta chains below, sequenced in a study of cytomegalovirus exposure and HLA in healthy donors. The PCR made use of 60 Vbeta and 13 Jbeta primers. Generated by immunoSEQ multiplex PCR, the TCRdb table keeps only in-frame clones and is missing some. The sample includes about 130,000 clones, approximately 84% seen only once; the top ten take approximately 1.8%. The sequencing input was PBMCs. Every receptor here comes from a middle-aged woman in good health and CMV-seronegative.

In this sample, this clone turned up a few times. The chain's CDR3 is CASSSTWTGGSAQYF. In DNA form, the CDR3 reads TGCGCCAGCAGCTCCACCTGGACCGGGGGGAGCGCCCAGTACTTC. V gene TRBV5-1 combines with J gene TRBJ2-5; 7 bases line up with TRBD2. J was trimmed by 9 bases and V by 3 bases; bases with no gene match: 14. Per the germline V gene, CDR1 is SGHRS and CDR2 is YFSETQ. The CDR3 spans 15 residues. Full variable domain (missing parts from reference TRBV5-1 and TRBJ2-5): KAGVTQTPRYLIKTRGQQVTLSCSPISGHRSVSWYQQTPGQGLQFLFEYFSETQRNKGNFPGRFSGRQFSNSRSEMNVSTLELGDSALYLCASSSTWTGGSAQYFGPGTRLLVL.

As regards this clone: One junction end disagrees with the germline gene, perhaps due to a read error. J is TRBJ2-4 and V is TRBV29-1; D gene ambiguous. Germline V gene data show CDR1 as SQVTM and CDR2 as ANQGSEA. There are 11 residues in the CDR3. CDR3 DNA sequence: TGCAGCGTAGCAATTCAAAACAGTCAGTACTTC. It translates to CSVAIQNSQYF. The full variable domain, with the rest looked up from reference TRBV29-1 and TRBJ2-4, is SAVISQKPSRDICQRGTSLTIQCQVDSQVTMMFWYRQQPGQSLTLIATANQGSEATYESGFVIDKFPISRPNLTFSTLTVSNMSPEDSSIYLCSVAIQNSQYFGAGTRLSVL.

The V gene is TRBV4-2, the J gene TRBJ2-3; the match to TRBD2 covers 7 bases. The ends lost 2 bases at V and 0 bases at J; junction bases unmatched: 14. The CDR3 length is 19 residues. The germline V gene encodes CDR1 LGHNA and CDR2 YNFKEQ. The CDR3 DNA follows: TGTGCCAGCAGCCAAAGGGCGGGGGAGCCCCTTTCTAGCACAGATACGCAGTATTTT. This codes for CASSQRAGEPLSSTDTQYF.

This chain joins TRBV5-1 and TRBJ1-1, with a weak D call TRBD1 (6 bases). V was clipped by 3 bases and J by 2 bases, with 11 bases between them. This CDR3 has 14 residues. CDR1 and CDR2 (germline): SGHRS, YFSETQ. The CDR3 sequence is CASSSSGVNTEAFF. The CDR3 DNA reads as TGCGCCAGCAGCTCCTCAGGGGTCAACACTGAAGCTTTCTTT.

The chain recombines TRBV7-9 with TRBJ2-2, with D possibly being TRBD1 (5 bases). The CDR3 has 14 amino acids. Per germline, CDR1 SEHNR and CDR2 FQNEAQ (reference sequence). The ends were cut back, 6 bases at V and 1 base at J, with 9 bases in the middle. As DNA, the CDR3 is TGTGCCAGCAGGTCTACAGGGAACACCGGGGAGCTGTTTTTT. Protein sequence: CASRSTGNTGELFF.

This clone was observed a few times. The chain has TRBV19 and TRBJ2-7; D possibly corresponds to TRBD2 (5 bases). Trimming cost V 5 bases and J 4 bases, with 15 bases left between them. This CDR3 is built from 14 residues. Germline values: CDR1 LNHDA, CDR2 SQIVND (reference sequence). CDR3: CASSQGAGMYEQYF. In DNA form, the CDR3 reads TGTGCCAGTAGTCAAGGCGCGGGTATGTACGAGCAGTACTTC.

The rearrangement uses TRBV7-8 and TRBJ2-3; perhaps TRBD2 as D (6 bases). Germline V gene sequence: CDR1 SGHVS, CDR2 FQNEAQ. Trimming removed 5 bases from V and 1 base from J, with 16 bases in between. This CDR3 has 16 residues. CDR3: CASSATTGARTDTQYF. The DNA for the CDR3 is TGTGCCAGCAGCGCGACGACGGGAGCTCGCACAGATACGCAGTATTTT.

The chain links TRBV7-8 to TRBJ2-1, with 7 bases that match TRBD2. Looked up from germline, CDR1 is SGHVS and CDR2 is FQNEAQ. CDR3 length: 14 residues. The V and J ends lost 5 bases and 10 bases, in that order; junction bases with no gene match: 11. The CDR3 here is CASSLRETAGEQFF. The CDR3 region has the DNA TGTGCCAGCAGCCTCCGGGAGACAGCGGGGGAGCAGTTCTTC. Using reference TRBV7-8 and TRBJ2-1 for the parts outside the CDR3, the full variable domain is GAGVSQSPRYKVAKRGQDVALRCDPISGHVSLFWYQQALGQGPEFLTYFQNEAQLDKSGLPSDRFFAERPEGSVSTLKIQRTQQEDSAVYLCASSLRETAGEQFFGPGTRLTVL.

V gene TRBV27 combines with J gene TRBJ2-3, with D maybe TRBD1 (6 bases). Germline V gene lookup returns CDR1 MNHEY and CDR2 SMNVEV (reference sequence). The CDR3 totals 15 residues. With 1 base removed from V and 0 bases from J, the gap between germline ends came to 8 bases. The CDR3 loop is CASSLFDRSTDTQYF. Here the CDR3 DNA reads TGTGCCAGCAGTTTATTCGACAGGAGCACAGATACGCAGTATTTT.

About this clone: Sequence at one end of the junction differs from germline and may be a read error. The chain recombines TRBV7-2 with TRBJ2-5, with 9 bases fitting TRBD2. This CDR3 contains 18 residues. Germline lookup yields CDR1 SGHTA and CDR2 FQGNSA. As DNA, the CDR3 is TGTGCCGGCAGCCCCCGAGCCCGTGGCGGGAGGGCCCGTGAGACCCAGTACTTC. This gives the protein CAGSPRARGGRARETQYF.

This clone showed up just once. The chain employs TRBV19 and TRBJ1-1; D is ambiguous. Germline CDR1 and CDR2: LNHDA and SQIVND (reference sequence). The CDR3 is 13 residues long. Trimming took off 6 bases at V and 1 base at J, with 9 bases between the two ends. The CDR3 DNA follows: TGTGCCAGTAGCGTAACACGGAACACTGAAGCTTTCTTT. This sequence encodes CASSVTRNTEAFF.

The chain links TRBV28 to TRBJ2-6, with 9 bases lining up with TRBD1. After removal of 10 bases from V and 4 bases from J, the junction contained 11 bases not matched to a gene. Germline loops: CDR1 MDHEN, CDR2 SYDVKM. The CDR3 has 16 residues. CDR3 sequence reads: CATTGGGVGGANVLTF. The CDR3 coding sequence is TGTGCCACAACAGGGGGCGGGGTGGGCGGGGCCAACGTCCTGACTTTC. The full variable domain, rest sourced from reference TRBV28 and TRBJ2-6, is DVKVTQSSRYLVKRTGEKVFLECVQDMDHENMFWYRQDPGLGLRLIYFSYDVKMKEKGDIPEGYSVSREKKERFSLILESASTNQTSMYLCATTGGGVGGANVLTFGAGSRLTVL.

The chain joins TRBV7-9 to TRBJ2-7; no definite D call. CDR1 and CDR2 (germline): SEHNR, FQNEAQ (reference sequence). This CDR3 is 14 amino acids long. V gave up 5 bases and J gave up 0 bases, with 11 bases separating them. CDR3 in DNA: TGTGCCAGCAGCCCGTCAGTTTACTCCTACGAGCAGTACTTC. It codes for CASSPSVYSYEQYF.

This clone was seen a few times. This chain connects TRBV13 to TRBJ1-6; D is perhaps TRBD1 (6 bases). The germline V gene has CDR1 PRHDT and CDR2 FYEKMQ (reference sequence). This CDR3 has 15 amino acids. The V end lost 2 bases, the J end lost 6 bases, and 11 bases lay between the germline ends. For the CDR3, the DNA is TGTGCCAGCAGCTTACAGGGGTCAGGTAATTCACCCCTCCACTTT. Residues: CASSLQGSGNSPLHF.

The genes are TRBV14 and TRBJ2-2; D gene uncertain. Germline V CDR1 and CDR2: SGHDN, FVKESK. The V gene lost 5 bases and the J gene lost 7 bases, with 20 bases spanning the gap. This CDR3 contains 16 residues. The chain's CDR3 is CASSSRVPFGVGELFF. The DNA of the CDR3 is TGTGCCAGCAGCTCCCGGGTCCCCTTTGGAGTCGGGGAGCTGTTTTTT.

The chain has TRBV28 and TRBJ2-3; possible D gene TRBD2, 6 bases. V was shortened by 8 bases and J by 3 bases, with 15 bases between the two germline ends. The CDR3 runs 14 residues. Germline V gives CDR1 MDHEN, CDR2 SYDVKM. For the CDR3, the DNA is TGTGCCAGCTCTTGGGGCAGCGGGACAGATACGCAGTATTTT. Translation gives CASSWGSGTDTQYF.

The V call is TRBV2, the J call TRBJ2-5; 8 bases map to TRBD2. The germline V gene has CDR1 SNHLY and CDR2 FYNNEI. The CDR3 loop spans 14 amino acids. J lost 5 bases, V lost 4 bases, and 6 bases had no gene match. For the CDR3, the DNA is TGTGCCAGCAGTGCGACTAGCGCCAGCGAGACCCAGTACTTC. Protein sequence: CASSATSASETQYF.

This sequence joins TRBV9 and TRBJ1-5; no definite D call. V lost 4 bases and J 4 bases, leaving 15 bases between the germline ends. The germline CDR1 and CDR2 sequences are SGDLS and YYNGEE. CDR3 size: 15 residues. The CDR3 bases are TGTGCCAGCAGCAGCGCGGCCAGTTTGAATCAGCCCCAGCATTTT. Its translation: CASSSAASLNQPQHF.

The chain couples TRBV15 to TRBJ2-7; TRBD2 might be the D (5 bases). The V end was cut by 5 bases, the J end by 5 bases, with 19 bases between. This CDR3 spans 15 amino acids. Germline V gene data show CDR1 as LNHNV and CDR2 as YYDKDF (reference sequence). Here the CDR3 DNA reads TGTGCCACCAGCCCCCGAAGGACTCCCGGAGACGAGCAGTACTTC. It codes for CATSPRRTPGDEQYF.

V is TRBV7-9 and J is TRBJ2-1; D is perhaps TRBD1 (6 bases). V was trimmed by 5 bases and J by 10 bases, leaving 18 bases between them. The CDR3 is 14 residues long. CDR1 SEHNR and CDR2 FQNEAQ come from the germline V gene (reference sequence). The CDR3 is CASSQDSQVGEQFF. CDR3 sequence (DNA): TGTGCCAGCAGCCAGGACAGCCAGGTGGGAGAGCAGTTCTTC.

The CDR3 bases are TGTGCCAGCAGCTTTGGACTAGGGAGCAGTGAGCAGTTCTTC. Its protein is CASSFGLGSSEQFF. The chain is built from TRBV11-2 and TRBJ2-1; 7 bases agree with TRBD2. Unmatched junction bases numbered 8, after V lost 3 bases and J lost 9 bases. This CDR3 is 14 amino acids long. Germline V gene data show CDR1 as SGHAT and CDR2 as FQNNGV.

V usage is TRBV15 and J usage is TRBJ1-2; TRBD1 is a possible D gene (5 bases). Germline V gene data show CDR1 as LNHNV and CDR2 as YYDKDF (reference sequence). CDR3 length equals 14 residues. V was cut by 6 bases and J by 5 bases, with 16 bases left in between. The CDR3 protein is CATRGPQEEYGYTF. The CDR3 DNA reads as TGTGCCACCAGGGGCCCACAGGAAGAATATGGCTACACCTTC.

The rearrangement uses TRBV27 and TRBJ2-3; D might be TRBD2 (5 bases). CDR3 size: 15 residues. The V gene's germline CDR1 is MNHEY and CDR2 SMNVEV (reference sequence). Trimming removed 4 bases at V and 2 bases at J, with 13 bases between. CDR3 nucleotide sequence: TGTGCCAGCAGTTCGCGGGCGATGATCACAGATACGCAGTATTTT. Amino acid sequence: CASSSRAMITDTQYF.

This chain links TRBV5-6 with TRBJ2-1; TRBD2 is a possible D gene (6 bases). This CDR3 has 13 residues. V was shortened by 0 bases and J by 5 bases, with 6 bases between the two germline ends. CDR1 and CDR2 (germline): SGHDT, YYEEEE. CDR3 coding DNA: TGTGCCAGCAGCTTGGGCGGGGACAATGAGCAGTTCTTC. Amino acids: CASSLGGDNEQFF. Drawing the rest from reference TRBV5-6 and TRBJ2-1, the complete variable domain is DAGVTQSPTHLIKTRGQQVTLRCSPKSGHDTVSWYQQALGQGPQFIFQYYEEEERQRGNFPDRFSGHQFPNYSSELNVNALLLGDSALYLCASSLGGDNEQFFGPGTRLTVL.

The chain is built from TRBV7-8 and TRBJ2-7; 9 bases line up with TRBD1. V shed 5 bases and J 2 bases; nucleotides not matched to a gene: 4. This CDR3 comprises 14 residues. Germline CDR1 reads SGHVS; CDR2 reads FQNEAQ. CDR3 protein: CASSTGTGPYEQYF. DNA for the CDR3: TGTGCCAGCAGCACCGGGACAGGGCCCTACGAGCAGTACTTC.

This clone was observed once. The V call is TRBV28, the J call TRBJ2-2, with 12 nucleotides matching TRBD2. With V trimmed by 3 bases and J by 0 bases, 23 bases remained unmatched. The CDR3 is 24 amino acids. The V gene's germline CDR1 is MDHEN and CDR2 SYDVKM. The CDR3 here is CASSFGIGARLAGAKSTNTGELFF. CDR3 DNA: TGTGCCAGCAGTTTTGGTATTGGAGCCAGACTAGCGGGAGCCAAAAGTACGAACACCGGGGAGCTGTTTTTT.

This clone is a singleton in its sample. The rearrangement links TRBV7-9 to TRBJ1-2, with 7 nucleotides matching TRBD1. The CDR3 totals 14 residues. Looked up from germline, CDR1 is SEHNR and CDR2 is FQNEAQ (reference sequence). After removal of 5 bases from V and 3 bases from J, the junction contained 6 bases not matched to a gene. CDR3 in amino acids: CASSLETGYYGYTF. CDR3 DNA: TGTGCCAGCAGCCTAGAGACAGGGTACTATGGCTACACCTTC.

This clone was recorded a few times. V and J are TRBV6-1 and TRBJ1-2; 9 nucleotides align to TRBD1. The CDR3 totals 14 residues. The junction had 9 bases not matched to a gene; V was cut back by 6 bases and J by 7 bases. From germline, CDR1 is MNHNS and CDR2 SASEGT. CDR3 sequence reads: CASRPPGQGSGYTF. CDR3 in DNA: TGTGCCAGCAGGCCGCCGGGACAGGGAAGTGGCTACACCTTC.

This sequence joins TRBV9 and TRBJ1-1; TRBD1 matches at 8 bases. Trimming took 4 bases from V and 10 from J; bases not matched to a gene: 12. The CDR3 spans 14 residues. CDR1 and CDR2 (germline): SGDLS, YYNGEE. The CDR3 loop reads CASSTTGGLGGAFF. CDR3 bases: TGTGCCAGCAGCACCACAGGGGGGCTCGGGGGAGCTTTCTTT.

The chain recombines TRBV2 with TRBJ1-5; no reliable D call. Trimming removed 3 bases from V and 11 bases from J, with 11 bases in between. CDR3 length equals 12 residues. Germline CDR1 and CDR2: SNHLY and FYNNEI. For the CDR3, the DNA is TGTGCCAGCAGTGACGGGGATCGAACCCAGCATTTT. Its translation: CASSDGDRTQHF.

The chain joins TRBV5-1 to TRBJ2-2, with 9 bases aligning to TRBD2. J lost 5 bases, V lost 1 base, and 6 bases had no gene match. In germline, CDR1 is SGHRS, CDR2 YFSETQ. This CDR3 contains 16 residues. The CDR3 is CASSLRLAGQTGELFF. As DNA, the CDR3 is TGCGCCAGCAGCTTGAGGCTAGCGGGACAGACCGGGGAGCTGTTTTTT.

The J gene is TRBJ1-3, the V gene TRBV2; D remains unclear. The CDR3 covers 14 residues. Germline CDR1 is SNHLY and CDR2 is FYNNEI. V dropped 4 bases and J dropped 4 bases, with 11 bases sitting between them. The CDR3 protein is CASSVSLSGNTIYF. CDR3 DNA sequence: TGTGCCAGCAGTGTTAGCCTGTCGGGAAACACCATATATTTT.